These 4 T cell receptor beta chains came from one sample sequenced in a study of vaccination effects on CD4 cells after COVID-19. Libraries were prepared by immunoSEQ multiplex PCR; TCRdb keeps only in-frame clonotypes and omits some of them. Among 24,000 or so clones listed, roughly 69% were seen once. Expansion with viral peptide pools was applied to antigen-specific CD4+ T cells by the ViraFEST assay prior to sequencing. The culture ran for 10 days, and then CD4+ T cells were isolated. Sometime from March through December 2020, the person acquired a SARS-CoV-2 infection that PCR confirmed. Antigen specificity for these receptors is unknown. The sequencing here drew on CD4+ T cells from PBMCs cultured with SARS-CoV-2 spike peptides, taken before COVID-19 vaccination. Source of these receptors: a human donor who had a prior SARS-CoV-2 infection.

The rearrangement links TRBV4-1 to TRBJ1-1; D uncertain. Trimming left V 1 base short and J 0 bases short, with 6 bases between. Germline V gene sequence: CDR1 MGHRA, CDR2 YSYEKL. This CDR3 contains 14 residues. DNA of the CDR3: TGCGCCAGCAGCCAAGCGTCGTTGAACACTGAAGCTTTCTTT. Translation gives CASSQASLNTEAFF.

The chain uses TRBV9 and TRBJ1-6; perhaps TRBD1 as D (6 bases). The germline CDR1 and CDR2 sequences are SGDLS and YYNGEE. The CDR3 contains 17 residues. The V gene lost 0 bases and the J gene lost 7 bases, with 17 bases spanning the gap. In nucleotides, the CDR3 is TGTGCCAGCAGCGTAGCTGGAAGTGGGGGGGCGAATTCACCCCTCCACTTT. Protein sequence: CASSVAGSGGANSPLHF.

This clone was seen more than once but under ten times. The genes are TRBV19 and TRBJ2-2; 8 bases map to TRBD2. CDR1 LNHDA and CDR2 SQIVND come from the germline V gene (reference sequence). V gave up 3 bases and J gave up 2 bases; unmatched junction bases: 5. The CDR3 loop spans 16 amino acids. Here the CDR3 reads CASSIGGAVNTGELFF. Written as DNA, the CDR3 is TGTGCCAGTAGTATCGGGGGGGCTGTTAACACCGGGGAGCTGTTTTTT.

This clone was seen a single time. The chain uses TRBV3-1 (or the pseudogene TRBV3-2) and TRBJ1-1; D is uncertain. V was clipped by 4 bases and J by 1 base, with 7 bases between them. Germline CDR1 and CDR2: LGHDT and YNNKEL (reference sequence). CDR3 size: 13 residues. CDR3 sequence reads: CASSPLWNTEAFF. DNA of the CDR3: TGTGCCAGCAGCCCTCTATGGAACACTGAAGCTTTCTTT.